This entry lists 20 T cell receptor beta chains sequenced from one sample in a study of T cell responses to AZD1222 COVID-19 vaccine. Clones were read by immunoSEQ multiplex PCR, and TCRdb kept only the in-frame ones, dropping some. This sample yields about 110,000 clones, of which more than 70% are seen a single time; about 9.3% belongs to the top ten. The sample here was peripheral blood, taken on day 0 of AZD1222 vaccination. All receptors derive from an adult in good health.

This chain joins TRBV5-1 and TRBJ1-1; D is possibly TRBD1 (6 bases). From germline, CDR1 is SGHRS and CDR2 YFSETQ. V lost 0 bases and J lost 0, with 12 bases in between. The CDR3 is 16 amino acids. The CDR3 region has the DNA TGCGCCAGCAGCTTGGCCGTGGGGGCCGTGAACACTGAAGCTTTCTTT. This encodes CASSLAVGAVNTEAFF.

The chain joins TRBV3-1 (or the pseudogene TRBV3-2) to TRBJ2-7; maybe TRBD2 (5 bases). Trimming pared 4 bases from V and 11 bases from J, leaving 21 bases between. The CDR3 sequence is 14 residues long. Germline V gives CDR1 LGHDT, CDR2 YNNKEL (reference sequence). This CDR3 reads CASSRSTGFGLEYF. CDR3 bases: TGTGCCAGCAGCCGAAGTACGGGGTTTGGCTTGGAGTACTTC.

This chain links TRBV24-1 with TRBJ2-7; no reliable D call. This CDR3 has 11 amino acids. Between the trimmed V and J ends, which lost 1 base and 5 bases, there was a span of 2 bases. Germline V lookup: CDR1 KGHDR, CDR2 SFDVKD. The CDR3 region is CATSDFDEQYF. The CDR3 DNA is TGTGCCACCAGTGATTTCGACGAGCAGTACTTC.

This sequence joins TRBV19 and TRBJ2-7, with 7 bases matching TRBD2. Trimming cost V 3 bases and J 6 bases; bases outside gene matches: 8. This CDR3 is built from 14 residues. CDR1 is LNHDA, CDR2 SQIVND, per germline (reference sequence). In DNA form, the CDR3 reads TGTGCCAGTAGTATGGGGTCGGGAGGCAGCGAGCAGTACTTC. Protein sequence: CASSMGSGGSEQYF.

The gene calls are TRBV10-3 and TRBJ2-7; tentatively, D is TRBD1 or TRBD2 (6 bases each). Germline-derived CDR1 and CDR2 are ENHRY and SYGVKD. This CDR3 region has 19 residues. V was clipped by 0 bases and J by 3 bases, with 24 bases between them. CDR3: CAISESRDTREPGVYEQYF. In DNA, the CDR3 is TGTGCCATCAGTGAGTCACGGGACACCAGAGAGCCGGGGGTCTACGAGCAGTACTTC.

The V call is TRBV6-5, the J call TRBJ1-1; 7 bases align to TRBD1. This CDR3 has 14 amino acids. Germline assignment: CDR1 MNHEY and CDR2 SVGAGI. J gave up 4 bases and V 8 bases, and 10 bases lay outside the gene matches. The CDR3 region is CASLMTGPSTEAFF. Here the CDR3 DNA reads TGTGCCAGCCTTATGACAGGGCCCTCCACTGAAGCTTTCTTT.

The chain is built from TRBV4-1 and TRBJ2-1; no reliable D call. This CDR3 has 15 amino acids. Germline V gene sequence: CDR1 MGHRA, CDR2 YSYEKL. V was trimmed by 4 bases and J by 0 bases, leaving 10 bases between them. CDR3 sequence: CASSPGSSSYNEQFF. The CDR3 DNA follows: TGCGCCAGCAGCCCTGGGTCGAGCTCCTACAATGAGCAGTTCTTC.

The chain uses TRBV9 and TRBJ2-7; 7 nucleotides line up with TRBD2. The V gene's germline CDR1 is SGDLS and CDR2 YYNGEE. V lost 3 bases, J lost 6 bases, and 9 bases stayed unmatched. The CDR3 is 14 residues long. The CDR3 DNA follows: TGTGCCAGCAGCGGGGAGGGAGCCCGAGGCGAGCAGTACTTC. Protein: CASSGEGARGEQYF.

A few counts support this clone. CDR3 bases: TGTGCCAGCAGCCAGACCGGATGGGGTGGCTACACCTTC. Translating gives CASSQTGWGGYTF. This chain links TRBV14 with TRBJ1-2; the D is unclear. The germline V gene encodes CDR1 SGHDN and CDR2 FVKESK. The length of the CDR3 is 13 residues. V was pared by 3 bases and J by 7 bases, with 12 bases between.

This clone was counted once. The rearrangement joins TRBV3-1 (or the pseudogene TRBV3-2) to TRBJ2-7, with a tentative D call TRBD2 (5 bases). The CDR3 loop spans 17 amino acids. The germline V and J ends were trimmed by 0 bases and 0 bases, with 15 bases remaining between them. CDR1 is LGHDT and CDR2 is YNNKEL in the germline V gene (reference sequence). The CDR3 coding sequence is TGTGCCAGCAGCCAAGATCTAGCACGAGGGAGCTCCTACGAGCAGTACTTC. Protein: CASSQDLARGSSYEQYF.

The chain is built from TRBV6-2 or TRBV6-3 and TRBJ1-1; 11 bases are shared with TRBD1. Germline V gene lookup returns CDR1 MNHEY and CDR2 SVGEGT. The CDR3 consists of 16 residues. Trimming took 6 bases from V and 5 from J; bases not matched to a gene: 11. CDR3 in DNA: TGTGCCAGCAGCAACATCCGGACAGGGGGCTTGACTGAAGCTTTCTTT. As protein: CASSNIRTGGLTEAFF.

J is TRBJ2-3 and V is TRBV20-1; 16 bases align to TRBD2. Germline CDR1 reads DFQATT; CDR2 reads SNEGSKA (reference sequence). J was trimmed by 4 bases and V by 3 bases; bases with no gene match: 4. The CDR3 contains 16 residues. CDR3 in DNA: TGCAGTGCTAGTGGGACTAGCGGGAGGGCCTCAGATACGCAGTATTTT. Protein sequence: CSASGTSGRASDTQYF.

The chain links TRBV6-2 or TRBV6-3 to TRBJ2-7; TRBD1 is a possible D gene (5 bases). CDR3 length: 14 residues. V lost 1 base, J lost 0 bases, and 7 bases lay in between. Germline values: CDR1 MNHEY, CDR2 SVGEGT. The CDR3 DNA sequence: TGTGCCAGCAGTTACTTCAGGGTCTCCTACGAGCAGTACTTC. The encoded protein is CASSYFRVSYEQYF.

This chain connects TRBV3-1 (or the pseudogene TRBV3-2) to TRBJ2-2; 8 bases line up with TRBD2. This CDR3 has 14 amino acids. The J segment lost 4 bases and the V segment lost 2 bases, leaving 0 bases of the junction unmatched. In germline, CDR1 is LGHDT, CDR2 YNNKEL (reference sequence). This CDR3 reads CASSQLAGTGELFF. The DNA of the CDR3 is TGTGCCAGCAGCCAACTAGCGGGCACCGGGGAGCTGTTTTTT.

This clone was counted only a few times. The genes are TRBV6-4 and TRBJ2-3; TRBD2 might be the D (5 bases). V was trimmed by 4 bases and J by 0 bases, leaving 14 bases between them. Germline-derived CDR1 and CDR2 are MRHNA and SNTAGT. The CDR3 loop spans 16 amino acids. The CDR3 reads CASSGGQDPSTDTQYF. The CDR3 region has the DNA TGTGCCAGCAGTGGAGGGCAGGATCCTAGCACAGATACGCAGTATTTT.

This sequence joins TRBV28 and TRBJ2-7; D remains ambiguous. The CDR3 is 11 amino acids. Germline CDR1 reads MDHEN; CDR2 reads SYDVKM. The V and J ends lost 2 bases and 4 bases respectively, with 3 bases between them. CDR3 DNA sequence: TGTGCCAGCAGTTTAGGGTACGAGCAGTACTTC. It codes for CASSLGYEQYF.

This clone was observed once. The J gene is TRBJ1-5, the V gene TRBV3-1 (or the pseudogene TRBV3-2); no firm D call. Per the germline V gene, CDR1 is LGHDT and CDR2 is YNNKEL (reference sequence). V dropped 2 bases and J dropped 7 bases, with 9 bases sitting between them. CDR3 length: 13 amino acids. This CDR3 is CASSQRVRQPQHF. CDR3 bases: TGTGCCAGCAGCCAACGGGTTCGCCAGCCCCAGCATTTT.

The CDR3: CASSGRQGAPGANVLTF. In nucleotides, the CDR3 is TGTGCCAGCAGTGGAAGACAGGGGGCGCCAGGGGCCAACGTCCTGACTTTC. V usage is TRBV2 and J usage is TRBJ2-6; 10 positions match TRBD1. This CDR3 has 17 amino acids. Trimming at V came to 4 bases and at J to 4 bases, leaving 7 bases not matched to a gene. The germline CDR1 and CDR2 sequences are SNHLY and FYNNEI.

The chain is built from TRBV10-3 and TRBJ2-1, with D possibly TRBD2 on 5 matching bases. Germline CDR1 and CDR2: ENHRY and SYGVKD. Trimming took 6 bases from V and 9 from J, leaving 12 bases between them. The CDR3 covers 12 residues. The CDR3, as DNA: TGTGCCATCAGGGGAGTAGAGGGTGAGCAGTTCTTC. Its protein product is CAIRGVEGEQFF.

This sequence joins TRBV11-3 and TRBJ2-3; 7 bases align to TRBD1. The CDR3 contains 15 residues. Germline assignment: CDR1 SGHNT and CDR2 YENEEA. V shed 4 bases and J 0 bases; nucleotides not matched to a gene: 4. Written as DNA, the CDR3 is TGTGCCAGCAGCTCCAACAGGGGTAGCACAGATACGCAGTATTTT. Translation: CASSSNRGSTDTQYF.